One TCR beta chain is described in this entry. Per germline, CDR1 MDHEN and CDR2 SYDVKM. There are 14 residues in the CDR3. With 6 bases clipped from V and 5 bases from J, the junction kept 6 bases outside the gene matches. One entry per CDR3 protein, called by TCRdb with MiXCR from the reads. Here the sample spans more than 650,000 distinct CDR3 sequences, roughly 35% being singletons. The sample comes from a study of T cell repertoires in cytomegalovirus infection. Looking at the study overall: CMV infection plus the matching HLA type was flagged by public TCR beta signatures.

The origin of this receptor is a human donor in good health (CMV status not recorded). Some clones in this sample may be carry-over from other donors' samples. Sequenced input: PBMCs. The chain carries TRBV28 and TRBJ2-5; 10 positions agree with TRBD1. CDR3 sequence reads: CASRWTGGGETQYF. For the CDR3, the DNA is TGTGCCAGCAGGTGGACAGGGGGAGGGGAGACCCAGTACTTC.